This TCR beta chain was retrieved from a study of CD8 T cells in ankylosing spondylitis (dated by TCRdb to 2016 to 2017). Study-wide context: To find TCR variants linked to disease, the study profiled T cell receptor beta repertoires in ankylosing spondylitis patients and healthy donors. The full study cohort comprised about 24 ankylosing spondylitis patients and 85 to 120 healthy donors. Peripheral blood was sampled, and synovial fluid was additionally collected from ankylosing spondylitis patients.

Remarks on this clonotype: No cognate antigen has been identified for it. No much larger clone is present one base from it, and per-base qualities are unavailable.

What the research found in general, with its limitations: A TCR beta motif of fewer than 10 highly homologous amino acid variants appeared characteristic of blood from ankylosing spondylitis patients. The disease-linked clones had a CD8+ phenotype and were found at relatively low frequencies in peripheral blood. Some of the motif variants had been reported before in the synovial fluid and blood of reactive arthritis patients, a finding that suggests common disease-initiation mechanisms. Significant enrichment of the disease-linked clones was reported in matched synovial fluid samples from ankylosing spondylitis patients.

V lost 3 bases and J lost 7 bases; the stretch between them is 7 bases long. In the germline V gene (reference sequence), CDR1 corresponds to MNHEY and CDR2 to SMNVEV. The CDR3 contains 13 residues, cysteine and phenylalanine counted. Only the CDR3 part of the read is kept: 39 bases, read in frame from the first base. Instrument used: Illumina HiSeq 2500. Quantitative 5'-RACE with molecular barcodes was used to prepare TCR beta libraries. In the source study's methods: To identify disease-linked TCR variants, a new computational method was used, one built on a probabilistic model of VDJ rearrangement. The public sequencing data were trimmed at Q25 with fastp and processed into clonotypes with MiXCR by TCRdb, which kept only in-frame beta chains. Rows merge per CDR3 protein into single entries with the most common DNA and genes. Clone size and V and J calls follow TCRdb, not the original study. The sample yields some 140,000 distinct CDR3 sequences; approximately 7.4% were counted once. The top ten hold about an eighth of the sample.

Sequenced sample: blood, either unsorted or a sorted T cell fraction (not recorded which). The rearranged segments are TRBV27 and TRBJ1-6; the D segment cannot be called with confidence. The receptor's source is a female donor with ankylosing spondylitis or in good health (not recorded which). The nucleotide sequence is TGTGCCAGCAGTTTGTCAACGAATTCACCCCTCCACTTT. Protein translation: CASSLSTNSPLHF.